These T cell receptor beta chains were read from a single sample in a study of CD8 T cells in ankylosing spondylitis. TCRdb re-derived calls from the 5' RACE reads in MiXCR, one entry per CDR3 protein. The sample has approximately 220,000 distinct CDR3 sequences, around a quarter seen once. The sequencing input was blood, either unsorted or a sorted T cell fraction (not recorded which). The receptors originated from a male donor with ankylosing spondylitis or in good health (not recorded which). Both conserved end residues are part of each CDR3. A D gene is named only where the DNA matches it firmly. Expanded clones get a size class; other rows say once, few or many, or leave the size out.

d_call	v_call	j_call	clone_size	cdr3_nt	cdr3_aa
-	TRBV12-3/TRBV12-4	TRBJ1-1	many	TGTGCCAGCAACCGGAATGGGAACACTGAAGCTTTCTTT	CASNRNGNTEAFF
-	TRBV6-1	TRBJ2-7	-	TGTGCCAGCACCCGAGGGTACCTTGGCGAGCAGTACTTC	CASTRGYLGEQYF
-	TRBV29-1	TRBJ2-1	-	TGCAGCGTTGAAGAGGGAGGTGAGCAGTTCTTC	CSVEEGGEQFF
TRBD1	TRBV4-1	TRBJ2-7	many	TGCGCCAGCAGCCAAGATGACAGGGGATGGGACGAGCAGTACTTC	CASSQDDRGWDEQYF
-	TRBV20-1	TRBJ2-3	few	TGCAGTGCTAGAGATGATCGAATTAGCACAGATACGCAGTATTTT	CSARDDRISTDTQYF
-	TRBV4-1	TRBJ2-1	many	TGCGCCAGCAGCCAAGGGGAGTTGAGGGGGGAGCAGTTCTTC	CASSQGELRGEQFF
TRBD2	TRBV6-1	TRBJ2-5	-	TGTGCCAGCAGTCTCGGACTAGCGGTGAAAGAGACCCAGTACTTC	CASSLGLAVKETQYF
TRBD2	TRBV18	TRBJ2-1	many	TGTGCCAGCTCACGACTAGCGGGAGTGAGGTCCTACAATGAGCAGTTCTTC	CASSRLAGVRSYNEQFF
-	TRBV28	TRBJ2-1	many	TGTGCCAGCAGTTTTCAGGGCAGGCAGCGGTTCTTC	CASSFQGRQRFF
-	TRBV4-2	TRBJ2-5	-	TGTGCCAGCAGCCAAGGTCCCCAGGGCAGTAGCGAGACCCAGTACTTC	CASSQGPQGSSETQYF
-	TRBV10-3	TRBJ1-6	once	TGTGCCACCCTAGAACAGGGCTTGGATTCACCCCTCCACTTT	CATLEQGLDSPLHF
-	TRBV20-1	TRBJ2-3	few	TGCAGTGCTAGAGATTTGCTTTTAGATACGCAGTATTTT	CSARDLLLDTQYF
-	TRBV14	TRBJ1-1	few	TGTCTAAGGGGGGCATATGACGCTTTCTTT	CLRGAYDAFF
TRBD1	TRBV3-1	TRBJ2-3	-	TGTGCCAGCAGCCAAGAACAGGGGAGCACAGATACGCAGTATTTT	CASSQEQGSTDTQYF
TRBD1	TRBV5-1	TRBJ2-7	many	TGCGCCAGCAGCGAACAGGGGGCTGGAGAGCAGTACTTC	CASSEQGAGEQYF
TRBD2	TRBV11-2	TRBJ2-5	many	TGTGCCAGCAGCTTCTTAGCGGGAGGCTGGGAGACCCAGTACTTC	CASSFLAGGWETQYF
TRBD1	TRBV5-1	TRBJ2-3	many	TGCGCCAGCAGCCAGGAAAAATCGGGACAGGGGGGGGCGCAGTATTTT	CASSQEKSGQGGAQYF
-	TRBV7-3	TRBJ2-1	many	TGTGCCAGCAGCCAGAGCGGTGAGCAGTTCTTC	CASSQSGEQFF
-	TRBV3-1	TRBJ2-7	-	TGTGCCAGCAGGGGACCCTACGAGCAGTACTTC	CASRGPYEQYF
TRBD2	TRBV7-2	TRBJ2-7	many	TGTGCCAGCAGCTTGAGCAGCGGGAGCGAGCAGTACTTC	CASSLSSGSEQYF
-	TRBV29-1	TRBJ1-2	-	TGCAGCGTTGAAGAAGTTAACTATGGCTACACCTTC	CSVEEVNYGYTF
TRBD2	TRBV27	TRBJ2-1	-	TGTGCCAGCAGAACCCCGGGACTAGCGGGAGTCGTGTTCTTC	CASRTPGLAGVVFF
TRBD2	TRBV7-2	TRBJ2-7	-	TGTGCCAGCAGCCTAATAGCGGGGGCCCTCTACGAGCAGTACTTC	CASSLIAGALYEQYF
-	TRBV7-2	TRBJ2-5	-	TGTGCCAGCAGCTTAATGGACTCACAAGAGACCCAGTACTTC	CASSLMDSQETQYF
TRBD1	TRBV20-1	TRBJ1-1	-	TGCAGTGCTAGTAGGGGACAGGGGAACACTGAAGCTTTCTTT	CSASRGQGNTEAFF
TRBD1	TRBV20-1	TRBJ1-2	many	TGCAGTGCTAGGGGACCCAGACAGGGCGGAGCGGATGGCTACACCTTC	CSARGPRQGGADGYTF
-	TRBV6-9	TRBJ2-2	few	TGTGCCAGCATCGGACCGGTCCTGGCCGGGGAGCTGTTTTTT	CASIGPVLAGELFF